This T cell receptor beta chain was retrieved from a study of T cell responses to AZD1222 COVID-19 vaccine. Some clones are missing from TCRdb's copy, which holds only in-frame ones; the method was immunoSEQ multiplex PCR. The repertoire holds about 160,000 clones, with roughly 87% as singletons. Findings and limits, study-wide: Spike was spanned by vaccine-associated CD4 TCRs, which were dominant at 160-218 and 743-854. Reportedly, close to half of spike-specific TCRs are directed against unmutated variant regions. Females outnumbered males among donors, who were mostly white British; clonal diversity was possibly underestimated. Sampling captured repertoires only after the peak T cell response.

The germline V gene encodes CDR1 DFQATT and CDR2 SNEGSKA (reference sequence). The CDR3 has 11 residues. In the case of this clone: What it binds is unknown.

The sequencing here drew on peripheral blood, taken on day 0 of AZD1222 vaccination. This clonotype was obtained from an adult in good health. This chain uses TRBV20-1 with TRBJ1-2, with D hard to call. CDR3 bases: TGCAGCCCAAGCGTGAACTATGGCTACACCTTC. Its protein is CSPSVNYGYTF.